This T cell receptor beta chain was sequenced during a study of shared clonotypes between healthy human individuals. The data were produced by immunoSEQ multiplex PCR, yet TCRdb's version contains in-frame clones alone and is incomplete. The sample lists approximately 1,500,000 clones; 95% to 99% were seen once. The sequenced sample was naive CD4+ T cells sorted from blood. Indicated subset: CD45RA+ positively selected. The TCR sequence derives from a man aged 25 to 45 in good health.

This CDR3 reads CASSQELNTDTQYF. The CDR3 nucleotides read TGCGCCAGCAGCCAAGAGCTCAACACAGATACGCAGTATTTT. The J gene is TRBJ2-3, the V gene TRBV4-3; D gene unclear. The length of the CDR3 is 14 residues. Trimming took 0 bases from V and 2 from J, leaving 6 bases between them. Germline loops: CDR1 LGHNA, CDR2 YSLEER.